The rows below give T cell receptor beta chains drawn from one sample of a study of blood T cell repertoires in COVID-19. Only in-frame clones appear in the TCRdb table, and some are missing; sequencing was by immunoSEQ multiplex PCR. The sample consists of around 300,000 clones, 88% of them appearing once. Source material: PBMCs or T cells enriched from blood (not recorded which). Source of these receptors: a woman aged 55-70 years in a cohort exposed to, infected with or recovered from COVID-19 (not recorded which). Both conserved end residues are part of each CDR3. Some rows mark clone size as missing; the rest say once, few, many or name a class of expanded clone.

clone size | V gene | CDR3 protein
. | TRBV18 | CASSNAGTSGRSAEQYF
. | TRBV19 | CASSTPGGFDEQYF
. | TRBV5-1 | CASKTQTSSYEQYF
. | TRBV5-4 | CASRVASGEAFF
. | TRBV5-1 | CASSVGQGRTEAFF
. | TRBV12-3/TRBV12-4 | CASSLRGNTIYF
. | TRBV6-1 | CASSEGSEAGTPRVAYEQYF
. | TRBV6-5 | CASSQIRGKTQYF
. | TRBV12-5 | CASGLVHFGGRISYNEQFF
. | TRBV19 | CASSEAGGFYNEQFF
. | TRBV4-2 | CASSQESGLASYEQYF
. | TRBV9 | CASSAGLAGGSHEQFF
. | TRBV2 | CASSDTGAGELFF
. | TRBV24-1 | CATSDPSGAGDTQYF
. | TRBV4-3 | CASSLWDRGAYEQYF
. | TRBV27 | CASKDRGRGDTEAFF
. | TRBV19 | CASTQLRTGGNQPQHF
. | TRBV6-1 | CASSEWGGPGELFF
. | TRBV28 | CASSLFRGIAFF
. | TRBV10-1 | CASSADRYEQYF
. | TRBV19 | CASKGSVGTKNTGELFF
. | TRBV6-2/TRBV6-3 | CASSYSASGWGTDTQYF
. | TRBV7-2 | CASSLASGGGGNTIYF
. | TRBV4-2 | CASSPGREAYEQYF
. | TRBV7-2 | CASSFYRTGGDGYTF
few | TRBV6-5 | CASSYSRGPNEKLFF
. | TRBV5-1 | CASSLVAGRDTEAFF
. | TRBV6-6 | CASSFRTGGNYGYTF
. | TRBV27 | CASSSLAGAISEQFF
. | TRBV27 | CASSFTGVINYGYTF
. | TRBV7-2 | CASSWTGMTRDNEQFF
. | TRBV11-2 | CASSLDWASSFQETQYF
. | TRBV10-1 | CASSVGLAEQFF
. | TRBV6-6 | CASRFRGGELFF
. | TRBV7-2 | CASSLSSSGQYTGELFF
few | TRBV6-5 | CASAPTIRGEGGYTF
. | TRBV19 | CASSNRVGTEAFF
. | TRBV6-6 | CASRRTGGSNQPQHF
. | TRBV4-1 | CASSQDPLIAGPYEQYF
. | TRBV11-3 | CASSSGRAPDDEQFF
. | TRBV27 | CASIGSGRIGELFF
. | TRBV7-7 | CASSLSPAGGLANPRDEQYF
. | TRBV30 | CAWRTGGGNTIYF
. | TRBV5-1 | CASSLDRGPTYEQYF
. | TRBV11-2 | CASSSGTSGSLQETQYF
few | TRBV7-9 | CASSSPGLAEDEQYF